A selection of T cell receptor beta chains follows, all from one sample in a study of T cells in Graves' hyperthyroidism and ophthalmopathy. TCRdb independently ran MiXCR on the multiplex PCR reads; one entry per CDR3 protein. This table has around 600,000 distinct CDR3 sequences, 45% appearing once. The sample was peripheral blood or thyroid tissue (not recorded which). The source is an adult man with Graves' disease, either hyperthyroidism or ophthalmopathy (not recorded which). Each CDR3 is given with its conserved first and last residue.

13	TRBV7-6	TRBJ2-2	CASSFTGAGELFF
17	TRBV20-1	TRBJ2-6	CSALRAGMSSGANVLTF
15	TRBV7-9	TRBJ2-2	CASTIDGGPGGELFF
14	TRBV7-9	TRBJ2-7	CASSSSGVSYEQYF
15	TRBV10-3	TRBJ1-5	CAISEVGAGNQPQHF
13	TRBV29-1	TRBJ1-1	CSVRTTMNTEAFF
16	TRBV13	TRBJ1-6	CASSLGSGERESPLHF
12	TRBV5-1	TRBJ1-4	CASSLSGGSLFF
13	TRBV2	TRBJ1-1	CASTTDLNTEAFF
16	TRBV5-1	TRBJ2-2	CASSLIELANTGELFF
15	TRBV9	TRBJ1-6	CASSAGTGVFSPLHF
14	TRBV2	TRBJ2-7	CASSEAGRTYEQYF
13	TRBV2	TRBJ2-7	CAAGGNLGDEQYF
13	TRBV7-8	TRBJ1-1	CASGRAMNTEAFF
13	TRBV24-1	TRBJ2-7	CATRTSGSDEQYF
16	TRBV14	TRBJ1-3	CASSQDRQSSVNTIYF